This T cell receptor beta chain comes out of a study of blood T cell repertoires in COVID-19. Study-wide background: Donors in the United States, Italy and Spain gave samples during acute or convalescent COVID-19.

Participants had their cohort set by participant-reported clinical history. This clone has only a few counts. The J segment lost 4 bases and the V segment lost 0 bases, leaving 5 bases of the junction unmatched. Germline V gene data show CDR1 as LGHNA and CDR2 as YNFKEQ. CDR3 length: 16 amino acids. As originally analysed: Counts of nucleated cells, estimated from reference gene primer amplification, were obtained. The assay was immunoSEQ multiplex PCR, and TCRdb's table has in-frame clones only and misses some. That table supplies the V and J calls and clone size; D and trimming were determined from the DNA. The data contain about 280,000 clones, roughly 85% of them singletons.

The TCR was taken from a woman in her forties or fifties who had recovered from COVID-19. The chain uses TRBV4-2 and TRBJ2-1; TRBD1 agrees at 8 bases. Sample: PBMCs or T cells enriched from blood (not recorded which). This CDR3 reads CASSQEVTGAYNEQFF. The CDR3, as DNA: TGTGCCAGCAGCCAAGAAGTGACAGGGGCATACAATGAGCAGTTCTTC.